The sequence of this T cell receptor beta chain was determined in a study of CD8 T cells in Susac syndrome. Germline V gene sequence: CDR1 MNHEY, CDR2 SMNVEV (reference sequence). V lost 5 bases and J 3 bases, leaving 12 bases between the germline ends. The CDR3 totals 14 residues. Random hexamers were used to reverse transcribe the RNA input (roughly 0.5 to 1 ug). TCRdb fed the immunoSEQ multiplex PCR reads into MiXCR, producing one record per CDR3 protein. The sample includes about 84,000 distinct CDR3 sequences, 95% to 97% of them seen just once. This clonotype originated in a human donor with Susac syndrome. The chain links TRBV27 to TRBJ2-3, with unresolved D. Material for sequencing was CD8+ T cells from PBMCs. CDR3 sequence (DNA): TGTGCCAGCAGTCTGGCAGTTGGGACAGATACGCAGTATTTT. Residues: CASSLAVGTDTQYF.